This T cell receptor beta chain was identified in a study of T cell responses to AZD1222 COVID-19 vaccine. Study-wide findings and caveats: Nearly half of spike-specific TCRs reportedly go after variant regions that carry no mutations. Vaccine-associated CD4 TCRs ranged over spike, dominating at 160-218 and 743-854.

This CDR3 is 12 amino acids long. Looked up from germline, CDR1 is LGHDT and CDR2 is YNNKEL (reference sequence). Trimming pared 2 bases from V and 6 bases from J, leaving 6 bases between. In its sample, this clone was seen a few times. Its antigen is not known. Profiled with immunoSEQ multiplex PCR; TCRdb holds only in-frame clones, not every one. Seen here are about 110,000 clones, 84% observed once, and the top ten hold around 9.9%. This rearrangement joins TRBV3-1 (or the pseudogene TRBV3-2) to TRBJ2-3; unclear D gene. This clonotype was obtained from an adult in good health. The material was peripheral blood, obtained on day 0 of AZD1222 vaccination. The CDR3 sequence: CASSQIGDTQYF. CDR3 nucleotide sequence: TGTGCCAGCAGCCAAATTGGGGATACGCAGTATTTT.